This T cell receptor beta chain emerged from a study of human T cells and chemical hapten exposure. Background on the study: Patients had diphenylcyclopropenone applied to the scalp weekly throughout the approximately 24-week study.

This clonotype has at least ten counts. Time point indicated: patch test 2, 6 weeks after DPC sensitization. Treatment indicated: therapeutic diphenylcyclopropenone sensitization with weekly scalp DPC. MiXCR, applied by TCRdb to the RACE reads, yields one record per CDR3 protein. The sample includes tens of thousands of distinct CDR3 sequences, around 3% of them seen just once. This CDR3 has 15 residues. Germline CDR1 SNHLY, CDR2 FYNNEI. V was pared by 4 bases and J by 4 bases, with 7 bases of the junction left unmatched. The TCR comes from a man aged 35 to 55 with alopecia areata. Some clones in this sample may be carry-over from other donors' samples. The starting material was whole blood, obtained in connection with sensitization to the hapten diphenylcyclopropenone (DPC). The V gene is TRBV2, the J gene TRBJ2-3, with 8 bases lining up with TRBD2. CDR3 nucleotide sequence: TGTGCCAGCAGTGGGGGTAGCGGGAACGCAGATACGCAGTATTTT. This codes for CASSGGSGNADTQYF.